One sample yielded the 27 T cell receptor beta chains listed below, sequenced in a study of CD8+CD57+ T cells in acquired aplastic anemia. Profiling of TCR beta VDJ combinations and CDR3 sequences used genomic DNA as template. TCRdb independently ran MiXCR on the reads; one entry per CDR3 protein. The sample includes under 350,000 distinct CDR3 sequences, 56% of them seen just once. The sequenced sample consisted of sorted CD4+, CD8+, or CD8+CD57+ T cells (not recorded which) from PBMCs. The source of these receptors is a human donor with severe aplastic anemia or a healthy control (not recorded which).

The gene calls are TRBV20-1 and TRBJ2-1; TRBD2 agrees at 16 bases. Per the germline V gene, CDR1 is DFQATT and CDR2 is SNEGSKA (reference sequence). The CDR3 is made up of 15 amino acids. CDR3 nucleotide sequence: TGCAGCCTACGAGGGACTAGCGGGGGGGCCAATGAGCAGTTCTTC. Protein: CSLRGTSGGANEQFF.

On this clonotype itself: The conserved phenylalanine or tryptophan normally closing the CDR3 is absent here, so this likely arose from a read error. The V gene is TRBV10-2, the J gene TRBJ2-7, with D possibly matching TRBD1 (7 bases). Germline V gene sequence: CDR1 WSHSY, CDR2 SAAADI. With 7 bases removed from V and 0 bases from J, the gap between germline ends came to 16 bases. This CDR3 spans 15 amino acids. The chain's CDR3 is CASKEGAKGSYEQYL. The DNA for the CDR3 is TGCGCCAGCAAGGAGGGGGCAAAGGGCTCCTACGAGCAGTACCTC.

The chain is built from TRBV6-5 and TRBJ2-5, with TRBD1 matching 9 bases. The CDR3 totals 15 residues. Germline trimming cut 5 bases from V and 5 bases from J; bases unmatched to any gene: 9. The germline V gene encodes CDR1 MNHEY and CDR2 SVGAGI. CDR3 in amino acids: CASSSPRDRVETQYF. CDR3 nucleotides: TGTGCCAGCAGTAGCCCTCGGGACAGGGTCGAGACCCAGTACTTC.

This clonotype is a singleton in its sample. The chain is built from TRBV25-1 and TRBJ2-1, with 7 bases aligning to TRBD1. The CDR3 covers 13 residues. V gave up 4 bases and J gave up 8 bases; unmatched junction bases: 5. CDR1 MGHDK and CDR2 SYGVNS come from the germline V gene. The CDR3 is CASSATGWDEQFF. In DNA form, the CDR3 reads TGTGCCAGCAGTGCGACAGGGTGGGATGAGCAGTTCTTC.

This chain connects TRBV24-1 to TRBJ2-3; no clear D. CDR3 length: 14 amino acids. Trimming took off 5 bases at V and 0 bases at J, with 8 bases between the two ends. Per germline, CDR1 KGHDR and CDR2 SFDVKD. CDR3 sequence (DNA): TGTGCCACCAGTGCGTGGGGTAGCACAGATACGCAGTATTTT. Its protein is CATSAWGSTDTQYF.

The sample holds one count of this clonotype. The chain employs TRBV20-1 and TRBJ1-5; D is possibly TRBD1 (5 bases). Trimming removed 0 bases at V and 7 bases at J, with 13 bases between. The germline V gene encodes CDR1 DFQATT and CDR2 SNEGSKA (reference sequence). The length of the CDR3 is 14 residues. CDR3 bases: TGCAGTGCTAGAGACGACAGACGGCCGCAGCCCCAGCATTTT. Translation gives CSARDDRRPQPQHF.

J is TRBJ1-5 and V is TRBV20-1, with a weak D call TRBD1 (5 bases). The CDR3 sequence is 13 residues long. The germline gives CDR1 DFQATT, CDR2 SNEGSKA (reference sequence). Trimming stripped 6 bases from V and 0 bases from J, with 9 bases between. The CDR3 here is CSALGDSNQPQHF. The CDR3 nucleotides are TGCAGTGCGTTAGGGGATAGCAATCAGCCCCAGCATTTT.

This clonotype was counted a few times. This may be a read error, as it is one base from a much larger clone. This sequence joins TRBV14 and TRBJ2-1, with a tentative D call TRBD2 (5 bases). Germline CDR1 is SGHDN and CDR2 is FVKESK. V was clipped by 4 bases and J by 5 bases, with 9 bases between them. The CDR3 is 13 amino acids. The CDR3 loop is CASSPGVNNEQFF. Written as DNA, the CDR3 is TGTGCCAGCAGCCCCGGGGTAAACAATGAGCAGTTCTTC.

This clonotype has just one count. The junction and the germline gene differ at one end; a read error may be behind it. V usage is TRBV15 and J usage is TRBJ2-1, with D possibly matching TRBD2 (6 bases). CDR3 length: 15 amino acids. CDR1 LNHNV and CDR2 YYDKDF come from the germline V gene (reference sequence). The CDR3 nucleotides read TGTGCCACCAGTAGAGCGGGCTCAAGTTACAATGAGCAGTTATTC. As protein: CATSRAGSSYNEQLF.

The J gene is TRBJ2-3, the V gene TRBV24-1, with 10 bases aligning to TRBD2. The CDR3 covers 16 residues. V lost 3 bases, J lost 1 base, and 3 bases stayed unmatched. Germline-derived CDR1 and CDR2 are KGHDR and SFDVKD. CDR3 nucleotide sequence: TGTGCCACCAGTGATGTTCTAGCGGGGGGCACAGATACGCAGTATTTT. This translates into CATSDVLAGGTDTQYF.

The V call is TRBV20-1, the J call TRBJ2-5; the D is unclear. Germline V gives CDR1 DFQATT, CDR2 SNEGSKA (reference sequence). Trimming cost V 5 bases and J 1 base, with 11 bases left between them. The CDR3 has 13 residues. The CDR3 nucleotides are TGCAGTGCTCTGGGAATAGCCCAAGAGACCCAGTACTTC. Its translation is CSALGIAQETQYF.

In nucleotides, the CDR3 is TGTGCCACATCAGGTGGGGGACAGATAGAAAAACTGTTTTTT. Protein: CATSGGGQIEKLFF. This rearrangement joins TRBV2 to TRBJ1-4; TRBD1 matches at 7 bases. Germline loops: CDR1 SNHLY, CDR2 FYNNEI. The CDR3 is made up of 14 amino acids. Trimming removed 10 bases from V and 8 bases from J; junction bases left unmatched: 13. Variable domain in full (rest from reference TRBV2 and TRBJ1-4): EPEVTQTPSHQVTQMGQEVILRCVPISNHLYFYWYRQILGQKVEFLVSFYNNEISEKSEIFDDQFSVERPDGSNFTLKIRSTKLEDSAMYFCATSGGGQIEKLFFGSGTQLSVL.

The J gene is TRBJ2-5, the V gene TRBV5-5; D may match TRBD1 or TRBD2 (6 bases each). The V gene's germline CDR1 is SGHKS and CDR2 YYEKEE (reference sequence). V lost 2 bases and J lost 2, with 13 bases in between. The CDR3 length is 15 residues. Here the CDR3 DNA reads TGTGCCAGCAGCTTAGTAGTAGGGGGGCAAGAGACCCAGTACTTC. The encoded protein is CASSLVVGGQETQYF.

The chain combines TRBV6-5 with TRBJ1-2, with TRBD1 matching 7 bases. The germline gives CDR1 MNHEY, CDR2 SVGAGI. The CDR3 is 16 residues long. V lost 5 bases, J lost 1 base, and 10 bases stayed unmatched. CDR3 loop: CASSITTGNYNYGYTF. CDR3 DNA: TGTGCCAGCAGTATTACGACAGGGAACTATAACTATGGCTACACCTTC.

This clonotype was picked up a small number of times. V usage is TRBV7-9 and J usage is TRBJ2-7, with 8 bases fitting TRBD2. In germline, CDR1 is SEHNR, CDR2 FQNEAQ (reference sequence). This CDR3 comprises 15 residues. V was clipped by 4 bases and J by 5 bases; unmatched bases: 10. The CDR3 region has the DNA TGTGCCAGCAGCTCGGCCGGGACTAGTCATAACGAGCAGTACTTC. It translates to CASSSAGTSHNEQYF.

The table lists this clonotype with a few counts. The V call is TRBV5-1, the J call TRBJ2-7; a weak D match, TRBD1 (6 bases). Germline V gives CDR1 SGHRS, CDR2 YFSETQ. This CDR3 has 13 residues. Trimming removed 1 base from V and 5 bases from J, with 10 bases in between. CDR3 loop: CASSLTGSHEQYF. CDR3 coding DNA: TGCGCCAGCAGCTTGACAGGGTCCCACGAGCAGTACTTC.

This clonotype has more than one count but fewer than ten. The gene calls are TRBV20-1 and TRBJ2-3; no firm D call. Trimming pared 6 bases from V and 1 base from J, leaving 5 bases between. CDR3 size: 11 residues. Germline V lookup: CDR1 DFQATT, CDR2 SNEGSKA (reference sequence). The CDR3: CSAAGTDTQYF. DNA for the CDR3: TGCAGTGCCGCGGGCACAGATACGCAGTATTTT.

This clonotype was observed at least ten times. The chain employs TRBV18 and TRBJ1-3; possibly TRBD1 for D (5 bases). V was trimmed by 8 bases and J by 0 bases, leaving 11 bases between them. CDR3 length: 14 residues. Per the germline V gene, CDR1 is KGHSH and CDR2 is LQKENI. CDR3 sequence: CASSPDSSGNTIYF. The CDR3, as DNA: TGTGCCAGCAGCCCCGACAGCTCTGGAAACACCATATATTTT. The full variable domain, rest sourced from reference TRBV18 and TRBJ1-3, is NAGVMQNPRHLVRRRGQEARLRCSPMKGHSHVYWYRQLPEEGLKFMVYLQKENIIDESGMPKERFSAEFPKEGPSILRIQQVVRGDSAAYFCASSPDSSGNTIYFGEGSWLTVV.

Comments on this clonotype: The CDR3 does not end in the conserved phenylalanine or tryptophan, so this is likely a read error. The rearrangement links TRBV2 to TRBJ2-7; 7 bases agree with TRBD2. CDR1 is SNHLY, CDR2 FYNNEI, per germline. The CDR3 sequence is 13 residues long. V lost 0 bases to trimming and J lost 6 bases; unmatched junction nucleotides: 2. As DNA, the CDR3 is TGTGCCAGCAGTGAAGCGGGGGGGGGCGAGCAGTACCTC. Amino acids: CASSEAGGGEQYL.

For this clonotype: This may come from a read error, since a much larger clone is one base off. The CDR3 reads CASSSYWQEAQYF. CDR3 coding DNA: TGTGCCAGCTCGTCCTACTGGCAAGAGGCCCAGTACTTC. The genes are TRBV18 and TRBJ2-5, with D unresolved. From germline, CDR1 is KGHSH and CDR2 LQKENI. CDR3 length: 13 residues. The entire variable domain, with the rest obtained from reference TRBV18 and TRBJ2-5, is as follows: NAGVMQNPRHLVRRRGQEARLRCSPMKGHSHVYWYRQLPEEGLKFMVYLQKENIIDESGMPKERFSAEFPKEGPSILRIQQVVRGDSAAYFCASSSYWQEAQYFGPGTRLLVL.

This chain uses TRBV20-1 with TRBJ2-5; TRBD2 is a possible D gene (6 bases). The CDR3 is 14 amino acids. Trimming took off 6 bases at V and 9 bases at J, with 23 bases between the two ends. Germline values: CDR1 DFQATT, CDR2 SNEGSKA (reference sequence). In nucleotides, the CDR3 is TGCAGTGCCCCGCCCCCCTCTGCGGGGTCCGCCCAGTACTTC. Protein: CSAPPPSAGSAQYF.

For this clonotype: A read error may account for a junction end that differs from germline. The CDR3 here is CASSPWRSSYNEQFF. In nucleotides, the CDR3 is TGTGCCAGCAGCCCATGGAGGAGCTCCTACAATGAGCAGTTCTTC. This chain joins TRBV15 and TRBJ2-1; possible D gene TRBD2, 5 bases. In germline, CDR1 is LNHNV, CDR2 YYDKDF (reference sequence). This CDR3 contains 15 residues.

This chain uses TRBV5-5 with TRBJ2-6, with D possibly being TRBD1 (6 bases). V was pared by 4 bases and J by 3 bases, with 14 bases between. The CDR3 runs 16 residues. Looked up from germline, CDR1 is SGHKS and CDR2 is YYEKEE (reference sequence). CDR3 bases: TGTGCCAGCAGCCCCCTGGGGGCGGTTGGGGCCAACGTCCTGACTTTC. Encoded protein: CASSPLGAVGANVLTF.

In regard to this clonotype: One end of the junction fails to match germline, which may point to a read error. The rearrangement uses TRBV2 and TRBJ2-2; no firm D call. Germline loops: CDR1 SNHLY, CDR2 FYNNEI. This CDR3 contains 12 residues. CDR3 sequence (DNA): TGTGCCAGAGGGCGGAGCGCCGGAGAGCTGTTTTTT. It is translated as CARGRSAGELFF.

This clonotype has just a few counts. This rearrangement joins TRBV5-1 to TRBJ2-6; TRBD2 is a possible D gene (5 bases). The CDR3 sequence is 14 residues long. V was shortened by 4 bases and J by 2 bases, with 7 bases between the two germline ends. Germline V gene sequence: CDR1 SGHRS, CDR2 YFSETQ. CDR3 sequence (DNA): TGCGCCAGCAGCCCAGCGGCTGGGGCCAACGTCCTGACTTTC. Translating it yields CASSPAAGANVLTF.

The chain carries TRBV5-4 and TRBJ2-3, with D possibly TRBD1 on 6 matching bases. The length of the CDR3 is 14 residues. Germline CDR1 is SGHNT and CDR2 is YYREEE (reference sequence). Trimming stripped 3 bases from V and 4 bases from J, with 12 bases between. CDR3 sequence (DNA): TGTGCCAGCAGCTCCCCACAGGGTGCAGATACGCAGTATTTT. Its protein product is CASSSPQGADTQYF.

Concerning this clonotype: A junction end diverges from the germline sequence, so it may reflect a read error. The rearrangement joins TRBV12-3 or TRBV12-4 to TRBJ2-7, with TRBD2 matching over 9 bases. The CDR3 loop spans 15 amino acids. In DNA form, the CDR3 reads TGTGCAAGCAGTGAAGGGGCGGGAGGGCCGTACGAGCAGTACTTC. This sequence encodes CASSEGAGGPYEQYF.